This TCR beta chain was captured in a study of shared clonotypes between healthy human individuals. Points from the study as a whole: Several donors held about 5% of naive CD4 clonotypes in common.

V dropped 5 bases and J dropped 4; count of bases not matched to a gene: 12. The CDR3 spans 17 residues. CDR1 and CDR2 (germline): SGHTA, FQGNSA. With regard to this clone: Its target is unknown.

Sequenced by immunoSEQ multiplex PCR; TCRdb stores in-frame clones only, minus some. Of about 580,000 clones listed, roughly 98% are singletons. Naive CD8 cells, CD45RO-negative and positively selected for CCR7, excluded terminally differentiated effector memory CD45RA+ cells. The donors, healthy adults who were HIV-negative, had experienced no recent acute infections or vaccinations. This receptor was taken from a young man in good health. The sample consisted of naive CD8+ T cells sorted from blood. The J gene is TRBJ2-7, the V gene TRBV7-2, with 12 bases fitting TRBD2. The CDR3 sequence is CASSRKNLAGGPYEQYF. CDR3 nucleotides: TGTGCCAGCAGCCGGAAGAATCTAGCGGGAGGGCCATACGAGCAGTACTTC.